The 5 T cell receptor beta chains below come from one sample, sequenced in a study of T cell repertoires in cytomegalovirus infection. In TCRdb, the reads were re-called with MiXCR into one record per CDR3 protein. The sample has about a million distinct CDR3 sequences, around 31% seen once. No antigen has been assigned to these receptors. The source was cultured CD8+ T cells from PBMCs, collected from culture after CMV antigen stimulation. Source of these receptors: a human donor in good health (CMV status not recorded). Some clones in this sample may be carry-over from other donors' samples.

This clonotype was seen many times. V gene TRBV5-5 combines with J gene TRBJ1-1, with 7 bases that match TRBD1. In germline, CDR1 is SGHKS, CDR2 YYEKEE (reference sequence). The CDR3 loop spans 15 amino acids. The J segment lost 0 bases and the V segment lost 5 bases, leaving 7 bases of the junction unmatched. The CDR3 DNA is TGTGCCAGCAGTCTACTACAGGGGCTGAACACTGAAGCTTTCTTT. Translated: CASSLLQGLNTEAFF.

The chain combines TRBV6-6 with TRBJ2-7, with D uncertain. CDR3 length equals 16 residues. Between the trimmed V and J ends, which lost 6 bases and 3 bases, there was a span of 21 bases. CDR1 and CDR2 (germline): MNHNY, SVGAGI (reference sequence). The CDR3 nucleotides read TGTGCCAGCAGCATACAATGGCCCCAACCCAACTACGAGCAGTACTTC. Protein sequence: CASSIQWPQPNYEQYF.

V usage is TRBV12-3 or TRBV12-4 and J usage is TRBJ2-2, with D unresolved. The germline V and J ends were trimmed by 7 bases and 5 bases, with 11 bases remaining between them. The CDR3 covers 13 residues. CDR3 in DNA: TGTGCCAGCACCCCCCCCAGTACCGGGGAGCTGTTTTTT. Translation: CASTPPSTGELFF.

V gene TRBV2 combines with J gene TRBJ2-1; D uncertain. The CDR3 is 11 amino acids. Germline-derived CDR1 and CDR2 are SNHLY and FYNNEI. Trimming pared 7 bases from V and 6 bases from J, leaving 7 bases between. DNA for the CDR3: TGTGCCAGCATGGGTGGCAATGAGCAGTTCTTC. The encoded protein is CASMGGNEQFF.

The chain uses TRBV7-8 and TRBJ2-7; no reliable D call. V gave up 1 base and J gave up 2 bases, with 9 bases separating them. The length of the CDR3 is 14 residues. CDR1 is SGHVS, CDR2 FQNEAQ, per germline. CDR3 nucleotide sequence: TGTGCCAGCAGCTTAGACCCGGTTGCCTACGAGCAGTACTTC. Its protein is CASSLDPVAYEQYF.